One and the same sample provided the 32 T cell receptor beta chains below, sequenced in a study of hypomethylating agent response in myelodysplastic syndrome. Here immunoSEQ multiplex PCR was the method, and the copy in TCRdb shows in-frame clones only, minus some. In the table there are about 5,000 clones, around 83% of which are singletons. This specimen was bone marrow, taken before or after starting hypomethylating agent treatment for myelodysplastic syndrome (not recorded which). The source of these receptors is a human donor with myelodysplastic syndrome.

This clone was recorded a few times. J is TRBJ2-7 and V is TRBV2; 8 bases are a match to TRBD1. J was trimmed by 2 bases and V by 7 bases; bases with no gene match: 7. In germline, CDR1 is SNHLY, CDR2 FYNNEI. This CDR3 comprises 14 residues. The CDR3 here is CASTSRGQAYEQYF. The DNA for the CDR3 is TGTGCCAGCACTAGCCGGGGACAGGCCTACGAGCAGTACTTC.

This clone was seen a handful of times. This sequence joins TRBV2 and TRBJ2-7; D might be TRBD2 (5 bases). This CDR3 is 14 amino acids long. Per germline, CDR1 SNHLY and CDR2 FYNNEI. The ends were cut back, 4 bases at V and 2 bases at J, with 12 bases in the middle. Here the CDR3 DNA reads TGTGCCAGCAGTGGAGGGAGCGGACCCTACGAGCAGTACTTC. Residues: CASSGGSGPYEQYF.

This chain links TRBV6-1 with TRBJ1-1; D is ambiguous. The CDR3 contains 10 residues. Germline V CDR1 and CDR2: MNHNS, SASEGT. V shed 6 bases and J shed 3 bases, with 2 bases lying between them. CDR3 region: CASRDTEAFF. CDR3 bases: TGTGCCAGCAGGGACACTGAAGCTTTCTTT.

In nucleotides, the CDR3 is TGTGCCAGCAGCCCACGAGCTAGCGGGAGGGTGACAGATACGCAGTATTTT. Encoded protein: CASSPRASGRVTDTQYF. This chain uses TRBV9 with TRBJ2-3; 12 nucleotides match TRBD2. The junction had 9 bases not matched to a gene; V was cut back by 4 bases and J by 3 bases. The CDR3 has 17 residues. CDR1 and CDR2 (germline): SGDLS, YYNGEE.

The rearrangement joins TRBV7-2 to TRBJ1-5; TRBD1 agrees at 8 bases. V lost 1 base and J lost 0; bases outside the gene matches: 11. The CDR3 is 19 amino acids. Germline V CDR1 and CDR2: SGHTA, FQGNSA. This CDR3 reads CASSLDGGQVLYSNQPQHF. In nucleotides, the CDR3 is TGTGCCAGCAGCTTAGACGGGGGACAGGTCCTTTATAGCAATCAGCCCCAGCATTTT.

This clone was seen only a few times. The chain links TRBV6-6 to TRBJ1-5; perhaps TRBD1 as D (5 bases). V was trimmed by 4 bases and J by 3 bases, leaving 7 bases between them. Germline V lookup: CDR1 MNHNY, CDR2 SVGAGI (reference sequence). This CDR3 region has 13 residues. The CDR3 nucleotides read TGTGCCAGCAGTTGGGGGGACAATCAGCCCCAGCATTTT. Its translation is CASSWGDNQPQHF.

This chain connects TRBV27 to TRBJ1-1; maybe TRBD1 (5 bases). Germline assignment: CDR1 MNHEY and CDR2 SMNVEV (reference sequence). Trimming removed 11 bases from V and 1 base from J, with 20 bases in between. The CDR3 covers 15 residues. CDR3 DNA sequence: TGTGCCCGTTGGGGGGGTCTCCGACCGAACACTGAAGCTTTCTTT. This codes for CARWGGLRPNTEAFF.

The DNA of the CDR3 is TGTGCCAGCAAAAGTCTCACTGACCTAAACTATGGCTACACCTTC. Its protein is CASKSLTDLNYGYTF. This sequence joins TRBV25-1 and TRBJ1-2; D not certain. V shed 7 bases and J shed 2 bases, with 17 bases lying between them. Germline CDR1 and CDR2: MGHDK and SYGVNS. CDR3 length: 15 residues.

This chain joins TRBV6-1 and TRBJ2-7; D is uncertain. In germline, CDR1 is MNHNS, CDR2 SASEGT. The CDR3 length is 14 residues. Trimming left V 0 bases short and J 2 bases short, with 8 bases between. The DNA of the CDR3 is TGTGCCAGCAGTGAAGCGGGAAGGGCCTACGAGCAGTACTTC. It yields the protein CASSEAGRAYEQYF.

This chain connects TRBV27 to TRBJ2-1; 7 nucleotides agree with TRBD1. This CDR3 spans 16 amino acids. Per the germline V gene, CDR1 is MNHEY and CDR2 is SMNVEV (reference sequence). J gave up 1 base and V 5 bases, and 8 bases lay outside the gene matches. The CDR3 DNA reads as TGTGCCAGCAGTACCTACAGGGGTGGGTCCTACAATGAGCAGTTCTTC. It is translated as CASSTYRGGSYNEQFF.

V gene TRBV2 combines with J gene TRBJ2-2; D might be TRBD1 (6 bases). This CDR3 has 15 amino acids. Deletions cut 8 bases from V and 0 bases from J, with 13 bases between. Germline V gives CDR1 SNHLY, CDR2 FYNNEI. CDR3: CASRVDRANTGELFF. CDR3 nucleotides: TGTGCCAGCCGTGTGGACAGAGCGAACACCGGGGAGCTGTTTTTT.

The chain has TRBV9 and TRBJ2-7, with 10 bases aligning to TRBD1. This CDR3 spans 15 amino acids. V dropped 2 bases and J dropped 2; count of bases not matched to a gene: 4. CDR1 SGDLS and CDR2 YYNGEE come from the germline V gene. The CDR3: CASSVGDRGPYEQYF. CDR3 bases: TGTGCCAGCAGCGTTGGGGACAGGGGCCCCTACGAGCAGTACTTC.

The chain carries TRBV9 and TRBJ2-2; D ambiguous. Deletions cut 4 bases from V and 1 base from J, with 14 bases between. The CDR3 spans 16 residues. Germline CDR1 SGDLS, CDR2 YYNGEE. In DNA, the CDR3 is TGTGCCAGCAGCCCCTCCGGTCCTCGGAACACCGGGGAGCTGTTTTTT. Translating it yields CASSPSGPRNTGELFF.

CDR3 residues: CASNRVNTEAFF. The CDR3 nucleotides are TGTGCCAGTAACAGGGTGAACACTGAAGCTTTCTTT. The J gene is TRBJ1-1, the V gene TRBV19, with D maybe TRBD1 (6 bases). The CDR3 is 12 residues long. With 7 bases removed from V and 0 bases from J, the gap between germline ends came to 6 bases. The V gene's germline CDR1 is LNHDA and CDR2 SQIVND (reference sequence).

This clone appeared a few times. The CDR3 is CASSYRDSTFRPQHF. CDR3 nucleotides: TGTGCCAGCTCCTACCGGGACAGCACGTTCAGGCCCCAGCATTTT. The chain uses TRBV2 and TRBJ1-5, with 7 bases identical to TRBD1. Germline V gene data show CDR1 as SNHLY and CDR2 as FYNNEI. This CDR3 is 15 amino acids long. The V gene end was trimmed by 8 bases and the J gene end by 9 bases; junction bases not matched to a gene: 16.

The V call is TRBV5-4, the J call TRBJ2-3; the match to TRBD2 covers 9 bases. The length of the CDR3 is 15 residues. Per the germline V gene, CDR1 is SGHNT and CDR2 is YYREEE (reference sequence). Trimming cost V 4 bases and J 1 base; bases outside gene matches: 4. In nucleotides, the CDR3 is TGTGCCAGCAGCCGGATAGCGGGAGGCACAGATACGCAGTATTTT. It translates to CASSRIAGGTDTQYF.

The chain combines TRBV9 with TRBJ1-2; 7 bases map to TRBD1. The V gene's germline CDR1 is SGDLS and CDR2 YYNGEE. The CDR3 sequence is 16 residues long. The V segment lost 4 bases and the J segment 2 bases; nucleotides outside the gene matches: 11. The CDR3 sequence: CASSPPGQPKNYGYTF. Here the CDR3 DNA reads TGTGCCAGCAGCCCCCCGGGACAGCCCAAAAACTATGGCTACACCTTC.

This chain links TRBV9 with TRBJ2-1; 10 bases are a match to TRBD2. Germline loops: CDR1 SGDLS, CDR2 YYNGEE. The CDR3 totals 16 residues. The ends lost 4 bases at V and 2 bases at J; junction bases unmatched: 6. The DNA of the CDR3 is TGTGCCAGCAGCCCTTCTAGCGGGAGAGCCTACAATGAGCAGTTCTTC. Its translation: CASSPSSGRAYNEQFF.

V usage is TRBV5-1 and J usage is TRBJ1-3; D not resolved. In germline, CDR1 is SGHRS, CDR2 YFSETQ. V was pared by 1 base and J by 4 bases, with 12 bases between. CDR3 length: 15 amino acids. The CDR3 region is CASSLSAQTGNTIYF. As DNA, the CDR3 is TGCGCCAGCAGCTTGTCAGCCCAGACCGGAAACACCATATATTTT.

This chain connects TRBV9 to TRBJ2-2; D gene unclear. CDR1 SGDLS and CDR2 YYNGEE come from the germline V gene. The CDR3 spans 13 residues. V was pared by 0 bases and J by 7 bases, with 7 bases between. The CDR3: CASSVVTVGELFF. The CDR3 bases are TGTGCCAGCAGCGTAGTAACGGTCGGGGAGCTGTTTTTT.

V usage is TRBV20-1 and J usage is TRBJ1-1; TRBD1 might be the D (6 bases). Trimming left V 8 bases short and J 5 bases short, with 9 bases between. Germline CDR1 DFQATT, CDR2 SNEGSKA (reference sequence). The CDR3 loop spans 10 amino acids. The CDR3 sequence is CSTGRTEAFF. CDR3 DNA: TGCAGTACAGGGAGAACTGAAGCTTTCTTT.

The rearrangement links TRBV9 to TRBJ1-3; no definite D call. The germline CDR1 and CDR2 sequences are SGDLS and YYNGEE. The CDR3 covers 14 residues. Trimming took 0 bases from V and 6 from J, leaving 10 bases between them. The CDR3 spells CASSVDIAANTIYF. Written as DNA, the CDR3 is TGTGCCAGCAGCGTAGACATTGCGGCAAACACCATATATTTT.

The chain's CDR3 is CATSRESGYEQYF. The CDR3 DNA follows: TGTGCCACCAGCAGAGAGTCGGGGTACGAGCAGTACTTC. The rearrangement uses TRBV15 and TRBJ2-7, with D possibly TRBD2 on 5 matching bases. Looked up from germline, CDR1 is LNHNV and CDR2 is YYDKDF (reference sequence). Trimming took 0 bases from V and 4 from J, leaving 7 bases between them. The CDR3 is 13 residues long.

The genes are TRBV5-6 and TRBJ2-1, with 9 bases matching TRBD1. Looked up from germline, CDR1 is SGHDT and CDR2 is YYEEEE. This CDR3 has 15 residues. Trimming at V came to 4 bases and at J to 6 bases, leaving 8 bases not matched to a gene. The CDR3 here is CASSLGTGFSNEQFF. The CDR3 bases are TGTGCCAGCAGCCTAGGGACAGGGTTTAGCAATGAGCAGTTCTTC.

The chain uses TRBV27 and TRBJ1-3; D might be TRBD1 (6 bases). Germline V gene data show CDR1 as MNHEY and CDR2 as SMNVEV (reference sequence). V lost 0 bases and J 4 bases, leaving 10 bases between the germline ends. The CDR3 extends over 15 amino acids. CDR3 coding DNA: TGTGCCAGCAGTTTATCCAGGGGTTTAGGAAACACCATATATTTT. Translation: CASSLSRGLGNTIYF.

The chain couples TRBV5-4 to TRBJ1-4, with D tentatively TRBD1 (6 bases). The V gene lost 5 bases and the J gene lost 5 bases, with 19 bases spanning the gap. Per the germline V gene, CDR1 is SGHNT and CDR2 is YYREEE (reference sequence). The CDR3 runs to 16 residues. The CDR3 reads CASRSTGGGLNEKLFF. Here the CDR3 DNA reads TGTGCCAGCAGATCGACTGGGGGGGGGCTAAATGAAAAACTGTTTTTT. Together with reference TRBV5-4 and TRBJ1-4, the CDR3 gives the full variable domain: ETGVTQSPTHLIKTRGQQVTLRCSSQSGHNTVSWYQQALGQGPQFIFQYYREEENGRGNFPPRFSGLQFPNYSSELNVNALELDDSALYLCASRSTGGGLNEKLFFGSGTQLSVL.

The chain recombines TRBV27 with TRBJ2-3; D call uncertain. Trimming left V 0 bases short and J 1 base short, with 5 bases between. CDR1 is MNHEY, CDR2 SMNVEV, per germline (reference sequence). The CDR3 runs to 14 residues. The CDR3 spells CASSLSAGTDTQYF. DNA for the CDR3: TGTGCCAGCAGTTTATCGGCGGGCACAGATACGCAGTATTTT.

The chain joins TRBV5-6 to TRBJ2-7; D is possibly TRBD1 or TRBD2 (5 bases each). The germline V gene encodes CDR1 SGHDT and CDR2 YYEEEE. The CDR3 is 13 amino acids. Deletions cut 1 base from V and 10 bases from J, with 15 bases between. This CDR3 reads CASSLPAVGEQYF. The CDR3, as DNA: TGTGCCAGCAGCTTGCCCGCAGTGGGGGAACAGTACTTC. Full variable domain (missing parts from reference TRBV5-6 and TRBJ2-7): DAGVTQSPTHLIKTRGQQVTLRCSPKSGHDTVSWYQQALGQGPQFIFQYYEEEERQRGNFPDRFSGHQFPNYSSELNVNALLLGDSALYLCASSLPAVGEQYFGPGTRLTVT.

This clone was picked up one time. V and J are TRBV5-6 and TRBJ2-1, with 11 bases lining up with TRBD2. This CDR3 has 18 residues. V gave up 0 bases and J gave up 3 bases; unmatched junction bases: 8. Germline CDR1 reads SGHDT; CDR2 reads YYEEEE. The CDR3 region is CASSLEGSGRGYYNEQFF. The CDR3 DNA reads TGTGCCAGCAGCTTGGAGGGTAGCGGGAGGGGATACTACAATGAGCAGTTCTTC.

The chain recombines TRBV7-3 with TRBJ2-1; 7 bases agree with TRBD2. The trim removed 5 bases at V and 8 bases at J, leaving 9 bases unmatched. Germline assignment: CDR1 SGHTA and CDR2 FQGTGA. CDR3 length equals 14 residues. CDR3 in amino acids: CASSPNLGGDEQFF. The CDR3 DNA reads TGTGCCAGCAGCCCAAACCTGGGAGGGGATGAGCAGTTCTTC.

The J gene is TRBJ2-7, the V gene TRBV5-8; D may be TRBD2 (5 bases). The V and J ends lost 8 bases and 0 bases respectively, with 18 bases between them. Germline V lookup: CDR1 SGHTS, CDR2 YDEGEE. The CDR3 length is 15 residues. CDR3 region: CASAYDYDSSYEQYF. CDR3 sequence (DNA): TGTGCCAGTGCCTACGACTACGACTCCTCCTACGAGCAGTACTTC. Filled out from reference TRBV5-8 and TRBJ2-7, the complete variable domain reads EAGVTQSPTHLIKTRGQQATLRCSPISGHTSVYWYQQALGLGLQFLLWYDEGEERNRGNFPPRFSGRQFPNYSSELNVNALELEDSALYLCASAYDYDSSYEQYFGPGTRLTVT.

V usage is TRBV5-6 and J usage is TRBJ1-4; no clear D. V was clipped by 0 bases and J by 3 bases, with 12 bases between them. The CDR3 has 16 amino acids. Looked up from germline, CDR1 is SGHDT and CDR2 is YYEEEE. DNA for the CDR3: TGTGCCAGCAGCTTGGCCCGAGGGAGGCCTAATGAAAAACTGTTTTTT. Translating gives CASSLARGRPNEKLFF.